This TCR beta chain was retrieved from a study of T cell repertoires in cytomegalovirus infection. At the level of the study: CMV infection and matching HLA type were both indicated by public TCR beta signatures. Study-wide points: There were HLA-C-restricted CMV-specific TCR beta clonotypes dominating the ex vivo response.

In regard to this clonotype: The antigen is unknown.

Trimming stripped 3 bases from V and 7 bases from J, with 13 bases between. CDR3 length equals 13 residues. Germline V gives CDR1 MDHEN, CDR2 SYDVKM. TCRdb recomputed calls from the reads with MiXCR, one row per CDR3 protein. Altogether 510,000 or so distinct CDR3 sequences are present, about a quarter being singletons, with the ten largest covering 13%. Sequencing was carried out using PBMCs. The receptor was derived from a human donor in good health (CMV status not recorded). Some clones in this sample may be carry-over from other donors' samples. V gene TRBV28 combines with J gene TRBJ2-7; D gene unclear. CDR3 DNA sequence: TGTGCCAGCAGTTTTGTTCCAGCTAATGAGCAGTACTTC. This codes for CASSFVPANEQYF.